This entry lists 10 T cell receptor beta chains sequenced from one sample in a study of T cell responses to AZD1222 COVID-19 vaccine. Clones were read by immunoSEQ multiplex PCR, and TCRdb kept only the in-frame ones, dropping some. The sample lists roughly 190,000 clones, roughly 90% occurring once. Specimen: peripheral blood, collected on day 0 of AZD1222 vaccination. All receptors derive from an adult in good health.

The J gene is TRBJ2-2, the V gene TRBV6-1; D is unclear. The ends were cut back, 1 base at V and 4 bases at J, with 7 bases in the middle. This CDR3 has 14 residues. Germline V lookup: CDR1 MNHNS, CDR2 SASEGT. The CDR3 nucleotides are TGTGCCAGCAGTGAAGGATGGGGCACCGGGGAGCTGTTTTTT. It specifies CASSEGWGTGELFF.

The chain couples TRBV9 to TRBJ1-3, with D uncertain. CDR3 length: 14 amino acids. Germline lookup yields CDR1 SGDLS and CDR2 YYNGEE. Trimming stripped 3 bases from V and 0 bases from J, with 7 bases between. CDR3 region: CASSAPGSGNTIYF. CDR3 nucleotides: TGTGCCAGCAGCGCCCCAGGCTCTGGAAACACCATATATTTT.

This rearrangement joins TRBV6-5 to TRBJ2-5; possibly TRBD1 for D (6 bases). Between the trimmed V and J ends, which lost 7 bases and 7 bases, there was a span of 16 bases. The V gene's germline CDR1 is MNHEY and CDR2 SVGAGI. The CDR3 contains 13 residues. The chain's CDR3 is CASTAGVGGTQYF. Written as DNA, the CDR3 is TGTGCCAGCACAGCAGGGGTAGGGGGGACCCAGTACTTC.

The chain joins TRBV27 to TRBJ1-2; 10 bases line up with TRBD1. The CDR3 extends over 13 amino acids. Germline V gene sequence: CDR1 MNHEY, CDR2 SMNVEV (reference sequence). Germline trimming cut 8 bases from V and 5 bases from J; bases unmatched to any gene: 5. CDR3 sequence: CASSGTGDYGYTF. CDR3 sequence (DNA): TGTGCCAGCTCCGGGACAGGGGATTATGGCTACACCTTC.

This clone has just one count. This sequence joins TRBV29-1 and TRBJ2-1; TRBD2 matches at 10 bases. CDR1 is SQVTM, CDR2 ANQGSEA, per germline. The trim removed 4 bases at V and 6 bases at J, leaving 12 bases unmatched. This CDR3 has 16 residues. CDR3 sequence: CSVASSGRVRGNEQFF. DNA for the CDR3: TGCAGCGTTGCGTCGAGCGGGAGGGTTAGGGGCAATGAGCAGTTCTTC.

Only one count was recorded for this clone. The chain couples TRBV2 to TRBJ2-5, with D unresolved. This CDR3 is 14 amino acids long. V was pared by 4 bases and J by 1 base, with 10 bases between. In germline, CDR1 is SNHLY, CDR2 FYNNEI. The CDR3 protein is CASSGVSFQETQYF. For the CDR3, the DNA is TGTGCCAGCAGTGGGGTCAGTTTCCAAGAGACCCAGTACTTC.

The chain uses TRBV10-3 and TRBJ2-3; 7 nucleotides line up with TRBD2. This CDR3 spans 17 amino acids. The junction had 8 bases not matched to a gene; V was cut back by 2 bases and J by 0 bases. Germline CDR1 and CDR2: ENHRY and SYGVKD. The CDR3 reads CAISEPSGGGSTDTQYF. The CDR3 nucleotides are TGTGCCATCAGTGAGCCGTCAGGCGGGGGAAGCACAGATACGCAGTATTTT.

The CDR3 nucleotides read TGTGCCAGTAGTATAGTGACTAGCGGGGGGGCCGAGACCCAGTACTTC. This translates into CASSIVTSGGAETQYF. This sequence joins TRBV19 and TRBJ2-5, with 14 bases that match TRBD2. Germline trimming cut 1 base from V and 5 bases from J; bases unmatched to any gene: 3. Germline V CDR1 and CDR2: LNHDA, SQIVND (reference sequence). The CDR3 runs to 16 residues.

This chain joins TRBV28 and TRBJ1-3; D call uncertain. CDR3 length: 11 residues. Per the germline V gene, CDR1 is MDHEN and CDR2 is SYDVKM. V was shortened by 2 bases and J by 4 bases, with 0 bases between the two germline ends. The CDR3, as DNA: TGTGCCAGCAGTTTAGGAAACACCATATATTTT. Protein product: CASSLGNTIYF.

This chain uses TRBV5-1 with TRBJ1-1, with a possible D match to TRBD1 (6 bases). CDR1 SGHRS and CDR2 YFSETQ come from the germline V gene. CDR3 length: 13 residues. V lost 8 bases and J 4 bases, leaving 15 bases between the germline ends. CDR3 sequence: CASYPGVGTEAFF. DNA of the CDR3: TGCGCCAGTTACCCAGGGGTGGGCACTGAAGCTTTCTTT.